Listed here is a single T cell receptor (beta chain). This sample is part of a study of blood T cell repertoires in COVID-19. As for the study in general: Sites in the United States, Italy and Spain provided acute and convalescent COVID-19 samples. T cells, B-cell-depleted T cells, or PBMCs supplied cDNA or gDNA.

Per the authors' pipeline: Estimation of nucleated cell counts was performed using reference gene primer amplification. The data were produced by immunoSEQ multiplex PCR, yet TCRdb's version contains in-frame clones alone and is incomplete. For V, J and clone size, that table is used; D and trimming come from the DNA. The sample lists fewer than 250,000 clones; over 80% were seen once. The V and J ends lost 0 bases and 2 bases respectively, with 14 bases between them. The CDR3 contains 17 residues. CDR1 SGHNT and CDR2 YYREEE come from the germline V gene (reference sequence). The sample taken for sequencing was peripheral blood. The chain is built from TRBV5-4 and TRBJ2-2; D may be TRBD1 (5 bases). The receptor was isolated from a human donor in a cohort sampled during active COVID-19. CDR3 sequence (DNA): TGTGCCAGCAGCTTGGACGTGGCAGGGCGAAACACCGGGGAGCTGTTTTTT. This codes for CASSLDVAGRNTGELFF.